This T cell receptor beta chain comes out of a study of metastatic and nonmetastatic thyroid tumors. Looking at the study overall: The study looked at repertoires side by side in blood and in tumor or nodule tissue from malignant and benign thyroid patients.

This clone was picked up many times. Ahead of thyroid surgery, no patient had received treatment of any kind. From the PCR reads, TCRdb re-called clones with MiXCR. The sample lists around 20,000 clones, 10% to 11% occurring once. Per germline, CDR1 SEHNR and CDR2 FQNEAQ (reference sequence). The CDR3 is made up of 15 amino acids. V lost 5 bases to trimming and J lost 2 bases; unmatched junction nucleotides: 5. Sample: blood. This TCR came from a female donor with papillary thyroid cancer or a benign thyroid nodule (not recorded which). Some clones in this sample may be carry-over from other donors' samples. The chain is built from TRBV7-9 and TRBJ2-3; 9 positions agree with TRBD2. This CDR3 is CASSPRLADTDTQYF. CDR3 DNA sequence: TGTGCCAGCAGCCCCCGACTAGCGGACACAGATACGCAGTATTTT.